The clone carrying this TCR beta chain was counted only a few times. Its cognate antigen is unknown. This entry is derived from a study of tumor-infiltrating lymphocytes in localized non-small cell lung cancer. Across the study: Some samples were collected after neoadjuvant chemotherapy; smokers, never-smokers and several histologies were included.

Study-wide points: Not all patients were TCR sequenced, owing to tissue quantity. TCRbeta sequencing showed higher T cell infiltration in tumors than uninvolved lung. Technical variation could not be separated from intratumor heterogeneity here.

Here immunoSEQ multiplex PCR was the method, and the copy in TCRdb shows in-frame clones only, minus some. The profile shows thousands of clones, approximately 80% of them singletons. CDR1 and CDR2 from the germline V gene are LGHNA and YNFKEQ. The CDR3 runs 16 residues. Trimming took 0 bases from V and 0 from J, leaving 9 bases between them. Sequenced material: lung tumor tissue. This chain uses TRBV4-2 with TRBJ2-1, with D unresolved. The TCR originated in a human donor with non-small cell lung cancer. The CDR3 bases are TGTGCCAGCAGCCAAGATAAATCCCTCTCCTACAATGAGCAGTTCTTC. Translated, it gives CASSQDKSLSYNEQFF.